The text below deals with one T cell receptor beta chain. Its specificity is not known. The data are from a study of OX40 agonist ivuxolimab in advanced cancers. Turning to the study itself: Patients were given ivuxolimab, an antibody that agonizes OX40 (CD134). Hepatocellular carcinoma, melanoma, renal cell or head and neck cancer was diagnosed in the dose-escalation patients.

The study, taken as a whole, reports: At doses 0.1 to 3.0 mg/kg, CD4+ and CD8+ clones expanded. Which antigen the expanded peripheral T cells recognized is unknown.

V was shortened by 3 bases and J by 7 bases, with 9 bases between the two germline ends. Germline CDR1 and CDR2: LNHDA and SQIVND (reference sequence). The CDR3 is made up of 12 amino acids. Some clones are missing from TCRdb's copy, which holds only in-frame ones; the method was immunoSEQ multiplex PCR. The sample holds tens of thousands of clones, around 91% seen once. Sample: CD4+ or CD8+ T cells sorted from blood, taken in a trial of the OX40 agonist ivuxolimab. The genes are TRBV19 and TRBJ1-1, with no clear D. The receptor comes from an adult with an advanced solid tumor such as melanoma, head and neck, liver or kidney cancer. As DNA, the CDR3 is TGTGCCAGTAGTATGTTGGGCCTTGAAGCTTTCTTT. The encoded protein is CASSMLGLEAFF.